The 26 T cell receptor beta chains listed next were all sequenced from one sample in a study of T cell repertoires in cytomegalovirus infection. MiXCR, run by TCRdb on the reads, gives a single entry per CDR3 protein. The sample contains 900,000 to 950,000 distinct CDR3 sequences, roughly 30% of which appear only once. These receptors have no known antigen. The material sequenced was cultured CD8+ T cells from PBMCs, taken from culture after CMV antigen stimulation. The receptor source for this set is a human donor in good health (CMV status not recorded). Some clones in this sample may be carry-over from other donors' samples.

This chain joins TRBV19 and TRBJ2-1; TRBD1 or TRBD2 may be the D gene (6 bases each). Germline V gene sequence: CDR1 LNHDA, CDR2 SQIVND (reference sequence). Trimming removed 3 bases at V and 7 bases at J, with 10 bases between. The CDR3 extends over 13 amino acids. The CDR3 sequence: CASSMGGQNEQFF. The CDR3 nucleotides are TGTGCCAGTAGTATGGGGGGCCAGAATGAGCAGTTCTTC.

The chain employs TRBV13 and TRBJ2-3, with 9 positions matching TRBD2. V trimming: 4 bases; J trimming: 11 bases; junction bases outside the gene matches: 7. The CDR3 consists of 13 residues. Germline CDR1 PRHDT, CDR2 FYEKMQ (reference sequence). The CDR3 loop is CASSSLLAGVQYF. The CDR3 nucleotides are TGTGCCAGCAGCTCCCTATTAGCGGGGGTGCAGTATTTT.

The gene calls are TRBV14 and TRBJ2-7, with 10 bases matching TRBD2. J was trimmed by 0 bases and V by 2 bases; bases with no gene match: 4. The germline V gene encodes CDR1 SGHDN and CDR2 FVKESK. The length of the CDR3 is 16 residues. The CDR3 region is CASSQLAGAPSYEQYF. DNA of the CDR3: TGTGCCAGCAGCCAACTAGCGGGGGCCCCCTCCTACGAGCAGTACTTC.

This clonotype was counted at least ten times. The rearrangement links TRBV7-6 to TRBJ2-1, with TRBD2 matching 8 bases. Per the germline V gene, CDR1 is SGHVS and CDR2 is FNYEAQ. The J segment lost 6 bases and the V segment lost 5 bases, leaving 6 bases of the junction unmatched. CDR3 length equals 14 residues. The DNA of the CDR3 is TGTGCCAGCAGCCCGGGACTAGGCGGCAATGAGCAGTTCTTC. It is translated as CASSPGLGGNEQFF.

In this sample, this clonotype turned up many times. An end of the junction does not agree with germline; a read error may underlie this. The genes are TRBV7-8 and TRBJ1-1; no definite D call. The length of the CDR3 is 16 residues. The V gene's germline CDR1 is SGHVS and CDR2 FQNEAQ. The CDR3 sequence: CASTLNGESMNTEAFF. The CDR3 DNA sequence: TGTGCCAGCACCTTAAATGGGGAGAGCATGAACACTGAAGCTTTCTTT.

The genes are TRBV6-1 and TRBJ1-5; D remains ambiguous. The CDR3 has 12 amino acids. The V gene lost 3 bases and the J gene lost 5 bases, with 5 bases spanning the gap. Germline V CDR1 and CDR2: MNHNS, SASEGT. CDR3 coding DNA: TGTGCCAGCAGTGATGTTCATCAGCCCCAGCATTTT. It translates to CASSDVHQPQHF.

The chain couples TRBV10-2 to TRBJ2-7; D gene unclear. Germline CDR1 is WSHSY and CDR2 is SAAADI. V lost 0 bases and J 3 bases, leaving 9 bases between the germline ends. The CDR3 contains 14 residues. CDR3: CASSESDLRYEQYF. CDR3 DNA: TGCGCCAGCAGTGAGTCCGATCTACGCTACGAGCAGTACTTC.

This chain connects TRBV4-3 to TRBJ2-2; D unresolved. Trimming removed 3 bases from V and 1 base from J, with 12 bases in between. This CDR3 spans 16 amino acids. Germline CDR1 and CDR2: LGHNA and YSLEER. DNA of the CDR3: TGCGCCAGCAGCCAGGTCCCAGGTTTGAACACCGGGGAGCTGTTTTTT. This gives the protein CASSQVPGLNTGELFF.

This clonotype was counted a few times. This chain joins TRBV4-1 and TRBJ2-2; 7 bases fit TRBD2. Germline assignment: CDR1 MGHRA and CDR2 YSYEKL. Unmatched junction bases numbered 4, after V lost 0 bases and J lost 3 bases. The CDR3 is 16 residues long. The DNA of the CDR3 is TGCGCCAGCAGCCAAGACCCCGGGGGGTACACCGGGGAGCTGTTTTTT. Amino acid sequence: CASSQDPGGYTGELFF.

This clonotype was detected only a few times. The chain recombines TRBV20-1 with TRBJ2-3, with TRBD2 identical over 16 bases. CDR3 length equals 17 residues. Germline values: CDR1 DFQATT, CDR2 SNEGSKA (reference sequence). The V segment lost 5 bases and the J segment 4 bases; nucleotides outside the gene matches: 9. The CDR3 sequence: CSAHSGTSGGAADTQYF. The CDR3 region has the DNA TGCAGTGCTCATAGTGGGACTAGCGGGGGGGCCGCAGATACGCAGTATTTT.

The gene calls are TRBV18 and TRBJ2-2, with no clear D. The V and J ends lost 0 bases and 6 bases respectively, with 17 bases between them. The CDR3 extends over 17 amino acids. Looked up from germline, CDR1 is KGHSH and CDR2 is LQKENI. The chain's CDR3 is CASSPPAWKPTSGELFF. As DNA, the CDR3 is TGTGCCAGCTCACCACCTGCGTGGAAACCAACCTCCGGGGAGCTGTTTTTT.

This sequence joins TRBV19 and TRBJ2-6; 7 bases match TRBD1. The CDR3 sequence is 16 residues long. Germline V gene sequence: CDR1 LNHDA, CDR2 SQIVND (reference sequence). The V and J ends lost 10 bases and 0 bases, in that order; junction bases with no gene match: 9. CDR3 protein: CAIGTEKSSGANVLTF. The DNA for the CDR3 is TGTGCCATTGGGACAGAAAAAAGCTCTGGGGCCAACGTCCTGACTTTC. Combining the CDR3 with reference TRBV19 and TRBJ2-6 gives the whole variable domain DGGITQSPKYLFRKEGQNVTLSCEQNLNHDAMYWYRQDPGQGLRLIYYSQIVNDFQKGDIAEGYSVSREKKESFPLTVTSAQKNPTAFYLCAIGTEKSSGANVLTFGAGSRLTVL.

This clonotype has a handful of counts. J is TRBJ2-2 and V is TRBV7-9; no reliable D call. This CDR3 is built from 12 residues. The V end lost 5 bases, the J end lost 6 bases, and 7 bases lay between the germline ends. Germline V CDR1 and CDR2: SEHNR, FQNEAQ (reference sequence). CDR3 coding DNA: TGTGCCAGCAGCATAATGCCCGGGGAGCTGTTTTTT. It yields the protein CASSIMPGELFF.

The sample holds a few counts of this clonotype. V gene TRBV15 combines with J gene TRBJ2-1; the D is unclear. V dropped 3 bases and J dropped 0 bases, with 9 bases sitting between them. Germline CDR1 LNHNV, CDR2 YYDKDF (reference sequence). The CDR3 is made up of 15 amino acids. CDR3 nucleotide sequence: TGTGCCACCAGCAGCCCCCATTACTCCTACAATGAGCAGTTCTTC. Protein sequence: CATSSPHYSYNEQFF.

This clonotype was recorded at least ten times. The chain is built from TRBV27 and TRBJ2-1, with D possibly being TRBD2 (7 bases). Germline loops: CDR1 MNHEY, CDR2 SMNVEV (reference sequence). V dropped 6 bases and J dropped 2 bases, with 11 bases sitting between them. This CDR3 comprises 14 residues. CDR3 nucleotides: TGTGCCAGCAGAAGGGGGGGGCCCTACAATGAGCAGTTCTTC. Protein product: CASRRGGPYNEQFF.

The chain uses TRBV27 and TRBJ2-7; tentative D call: TRBD2 (6 bases). With 8 bases removed from V and 6 bases from J, the gap between germline ends came to 23 bases. Germline V gene sequence: CDR1 MNHEY, CDR2 SMNVEV (reference sequence). The CDR3 has 15 residues. The CDR3 nucleotides read TGTGCCAGCTCGGGGGTCAGGACCGGGGAACCCGAGCAGTACTTC. This sequence encodes CASSGVRTGEPEQYF.

Comments on this clonotype: One end of the junction does not line up with germline, which may come from a read error. The chain has TRBV12-3 or TRBV12-4 and TRBJ1-5; D gene uncertain. The CDR3 is made up of 12 amino acids. CDR3 sequence (DNA): TGTGCCGGCAGTCCGAACAATCAGCCCCAGCATTTT. Protein: CAGSPNNQPQHF.

As regards this clonotype: At one of its ends the junction is not consistent with the germline gene, which may arise from a read error. The chain uses TRBV7-3 and TRBJ1-6, with TRBD1 matching 8 bases. The CDR3 is 16 amino acids. Germline lookup yields CDR1 SGHTA and CDR2 FQGTGA. CDR3 in DNA: TGTGCCAGCAGCTTGTCGGGACAGGATTATAATTCACCCTTCCACTTT. Translating it yields CASSLSGQDYNSPFHF.

This clonotype was counted only a few times. The chain is built from TRBV19 and TRBJ2-2; 7 nucleotides agree with TRBD1. V dropped 4 bases and J dropped 4; count of bases not matched to a gene: 6. Germline lookup yields CDR1 LNHDA and CDR2 SQIVND (reference sequence). CDR3 length: 15 residues. DNA for the CDR3: TGTGCCAGTAGTACAACAGGGGTGATCACCGGGGAGCTGTTTTTT. Translation gives CASSTTGVITGELFF.

With regard to this clonotype: A far more abundant clone sits one base away, making this likely a read error. Here the CDR3 omits its conserved ending phenylalanine or tryptophan, so a read error is the likely source. The chain uses TRBV7-2 and TRBJ2-1; TRBD2 might be the D (6 bases). From germline, CDR1 is SGHTA and CDR2 FQGNSA. The V end lost 0 bases, the J end lost 3 bases, and 9 bases lay between the germline ends. The CDR3 contains 15 residues. The CDR3 DNA is TGTGCCAGCAGCTTAGCGGGCGGGGTCTACAATGAGCAGTTCCTC. Amino acid sequence: CASSLAGGVYNEQFL.

This clonotype appeared a single time. This rearrangement joins TRBV4-1 to TRBJ2-3; weak D call: TRBD2 (5 bases). V was pared by 1 base and J by 1 base, with 9 bases between. CDR1 MGHRA and CDR2 YSYEKL come from the germline V gene. The CDR3 runs 15 residues. The CDR3 here is CASSQGTARTDTQYF. The CDR3 DNA follows: TGCGCCAGCAGCCAAGGGACTGCCCGCACAGATACGCAGTATTTT.

This clonotype was found a few times. This sequence joins TRBV7-9 and TRBJ1-2; D possibly corresponds to TRBD1 (5 bases). Per germline, CDR1 SEHNR and CDR2 FQNEAQ (reference sequence). This CDR3 has 16 amino acids. V dropped 5 bases and J dropped 8 bases, with 24 bases sitting between them. The CDR3 bases are TGTGCCAGCAGCCCCCGGTACCCCGAGGGGTCCGACGGCTACACCTTC. Translated, it gives CASSPRYPEGSDGYTF.

The chain recombines TRBV12-5 with TRBJ2-5, with 9 bases that match TRBD1. Germline trimming cut 4 bases from V and 4 bases from J; bases unmatched to any gene: 7. The length of the CDR3 is 15 residues. CDR1 LGHNT and CDR2 FRNRAP come from the germline V gene. As DNA, the CDR3 is TGTGCTAGTGGTTCCCCGGACAGGGGTCGAGAGACCCAGTACTTC. This translates into CASGSPDRGRETQYF.

Concerning this clonotype: This clone may be a read error of a much larger clone one base away. V gene TRBV7-2 combines with J gene TRBJ1-1; possibly TRBD1 for D (6 bases). This CDR3 region has 16 residues. Per germline, CDR1 SGHTA and CDR2 FQGNSA. The CDR3 here is CANSARGQSNDPEAFF. In DNA form, the CDR3 reads TGTGCCAACAGCGCCCGCGGACAGTCAAACGACCCTGAAGCTTTCTTT.

The rearrangement uses TRBV6-2 or TRBV6-3 and TRBJ1-1; D is possibly TRBD1 (6 bases). V gave up 5 bases and J gave up 3 bases, with 22 bases separating them. The CDR3 is made up of 17 amino acids. Germline loops: CDR1 MNHEY, CDR2 SVGEGT. CDR3 region: CASSKSLRQVFYTEAFF. The DNA of the CDR3 is TGTGCCAGCAGTAAAAGCCTCAGACAGGTTTTCTACACTGAAGCTTTCTTT.

This clonotype was picked up a small number of times. The rearrangement links TRBV2 to TRBJ2-6; D not resolved. The CDR3 covers 15 residues. CDR1 is SNHLY and CDR2 is FYNNEI in the germline V gene. The V gene lost 4 bases and the J gene lost 4 bases, with 11 bases spanning the gap. The CDR3 DNA follows: TGTGCCAGCAGTGGGCCCAGCCTAGGGGCCAACGTCCTGACTTTC. Residues: CASSGPSLGANVLTF.